The 6 T cell receptor beta chains in this list originate from one sample, sequenced in a study of blood T cells in healthy people across ages. PCR was performed a second time for about 7 to 11 cycles using a sample-barcoded 5' primer and a J-beta primer mix. TCRdb re-called the 5' RACE reads with MiXCR, one entry per CDR3 protein. The sample shows roughly 1,100,000 distinct CDR3 sequences, 20% to 25% of them seen only once. The same data also went into a second study, on T cells of mothers and their children.

Input material: blood. Receptors originate from a girl aged 2-9 years in good health.

This clonotype was observed a handful of times. CDR3 sequence: CSVGDHGGGYTF. The CDR3, as DNA: TGCAGCGTTGGGGACCACGGGGGAGGCTACACCTTC. The chain joins TRBV29-1 to TRBJ1-2, with a tentative D call TRBD1 (5 bases). Trimming cost V 4 bases and J 8 bases, with 14 bases left between them. CDR3 length: 12 amino acids. Germline CDR1 SQVTM, CDR2 ANQGSEA.

This clonotype occurred a few times. This chain uses TRBV19 with TRBJ2-1; D not certain. CDR1 LNHDA and CDR2 SQIVND come from the germline V gene (reference sequence). The ends were cut back, 4 bases at V and 10 bases at J, with 8 bases in the middle. The CDR3 is 11 residues long. The DNA for the CDR3 is TGTGCCAGTAGTAATTTGTACGAGCAGTTCTTC. Protein product: CASSNLYEQFF.

This clonotype has at least ten counts. V gene TRBV3-1 combines with J gene TRBJ2-3; D is possibly TRBD1 (5 bases). The CDR3 is 15 amino acids. With 0 bases removed from V and 1 base from J, the gap between germline ends came to 8 bases. CDR1 and CDR2 (germline): LGHDT, YNNKEL (reference sequence). The CDR3 sequence is CASSQDPRGTDTQYF. CDR3 in DNA: TGTGCCAGCAGCCAAGATCCCAGGGGCACAGATACGCAGTATTTT.

This sequence joins TRBV7-9 and TRBJ2-7; 10 bases are shared with TRBD2. Unmatched junction bases numbered 5, after V lost 4 bases and J lost 5 bases. The germline gives CDR1 SEHNR, CDR2 FQNEAQ (reference sequence). This CDR3 is built from 14 residues. CDR3 in amino acids: CASSSAGGPHEQYF. As DNA, the CDR3 is TGTGCCAGCAGCTCAGCGGGAGGGCCCCACGAGCAGTACTTC.

Comments on this clonotype: A much larger clone lies one base from this, so it may be a read error. This chain uses TRBV27 with TRBJ2-5; TRBD2 aligns across 11 bases. Germline V CDR1 and CDR2: MNHEY, SMNVEV (reference sequence). CDR3 size: 13 residues. The CDR3 loop is CTSATSGGLEQYF. The CDR3 DNA is TGTACCAGTGCTACTAGCGGGGGCCTAGAGCAGTACTTC.

The gene calls are TRBV14 and TRBJ1-2; D unclear. Germline CDR1 and CDR2: SGHDN and FVKESK. There are 18 residues in the CDR3. Trimming took off 5 bases at V and 3 bases at J, with 25 bases between the two ends. CDR3 residues: CASSNRSLFSPWDYGYTF. CDR3 DNA: TGTGCCAGCAGCAATCGATCGCTTTTTTCTCCCTGGGACTATGGCTACACCTTC.